A selection of T cell receptor beta chains follows, all from one sample in a study of response to subunit inactivated influenza vaccine. TCRdb called the RT-PCR reads again in MiXCR, with one record for every CDR3 protein. The sample lists a few hundred thousand distinct CDR3 sequences; 9.5% to 15% were seen once. The sample consisted of non-naive T cells sorted from PBMCs, taken less than 15 days before vaccination. The receptors were sampled from a man in his fifties who received an inactivated influenza vaccine. Both conserved end residues are part of each CDR3. D genes are given only for firm matches. Rows may omit the clone size; those that give it use once, few, many or a size class.

J: TRBJ2-4
D: TRBD2
size: few
V: TRBV11-2
CDR3: CASSLGSGGGAAKNIQYF
DNA: TGTGCCAGCAGCTTAGGCAGCGGGGGAGGAGCGGCCAAAAACATTCAGTACTTC

J: TRBJ1-5
D: .
size: few
V: TRBV29-1
CDR3: CSVATEANQPQHF
DNA: TGCAGCGTTGCGACGGAGGCCAATCAGCCCCAGCATTTT

J: TRBJ2-1
D: TRBD2
size: .
V: TRBV30
CDR3: CARRTSGKVEQFF
DNA: TGTGCCCGCCGGACTAGCGGGAAGGTTGAGCAGTTCTTC

J: TRBJ2-3
D: .
size: .
V: TRBV7-2
CDR3: CASSSAGTSTDTQYF
DNA: TGTGCCAGCAGCTCTGCCGGGACTAGCACAGATACGCAGTATTTT

J: TRBJ2-5
D: TRBD2
size: few
V: TRBV3-1
CDR3: CASSHRTSGQETQYF
DNA: TGTGCCAGCAGCCACCGGACTAGCGGCCAAGAGACCCAGTACTTC

J: TRBJ2-7
D: .
size: few
V: TRBV29-1
CDR3: CSVGGPYEQYF
DNA: TGCAGCGTGGGCGGTCCCTACGAGCAGTACTTC

J: TRBJ2-7
D: .
size: .
V: TRBV5-1
CDR3: CASSLGEYEQYF
DNA: TGCGCCAGCAGCCTAGGAGAGTACGAGCAGTACTTC

J: TRBJ2-5
D: TRBD2
size: few
V: TRBV5-1
CDR3: CASSSGLAVQETQYF
DNA: TGCGCCAGCAGCTCAGGACTAGCGGTCCAAGAGACCCAGTACTTC

J: TRBJ1-4
D: .
size: many
V: TRBV7-2
CDR3: CASSLVAGGIGEKLFF
DNA: TGTGCCAGCAGCTTAGTCGCGGGGGGAATTGGGGAAAAACTGTTTTTT

J: TRBJ2-1
D: TRBD2
size: .
V: TRBV3-1
CDR3: CASSPLGLAGGQFF
DNA: TGTGCCAGCAGCCCCCTTGGACTAGCGGGGGGGCAGTTCTTC

J: TRBJ2-1
D: .
size: few
V: TRBV12-3/TRBV12-4
CDR3: CASLYGRAPTYNEQFF
DNA: TGTGCCAGCCTTTACGGTCGGGCACCAACCTACAATGAGCAGTTCTTC

J: TRBJ1-4
D: .
size: few
V: TRBV4-3
CDR3: CASSQALGGAKEKLFF
DNA: TGCGCCAGCAGCCAAGCCTTGGGAGGGGCGAAAGAAAAACTGTTTTTT

J: TRBJ1-1
D: TRBD1
size: .
V: TRBV20-1
CDR3: CSAGLRDRGAFF
DNA: TGCAGTGCTGGACTCCGGGACAGGGGAGCTTTCTTT

J: TRBJ2-3
D: .
size: .
V: TRBV29-1
CDR3: CSVGTATDTQYF
DNA: TGCAGCGTTGGGACGGCCACAGATACGCAGTATTTT

J: TRBJ2-5
D: TRBD2
size: few
V: TRBV10-3
CDR3: CAISESGRGLAGQETQYF
DNA: TGTGCCATCAGTGAGTCAGGGAGGGGACTAGCGGGACAAGAGACCCAGTACTTC

J: TRBJ1-1
D: .
size: .
V: TRBV30
CDR3: CASSRVPNTEAFF
DNA: TGTGCTTCGAGTCGGGTCCCGAACACTGAAGCTTTCTTT

J: TRBJ2-3
D: .
size: many
V: TRBV20-1
CDR3: CSAPGTLGDTQYF
DNA: TGCAGTGCTCCCGGGACACTGGGGGATACGCAGTATTTT

J: TRBJ2-7
D: TRBD1
size: few
V: TRBV5-1
CDR3: CASSSQTGGDRYEQYF
DNA: TGCGCCAGCAGCTCACAAACAGGGGGCGACCGCTACGAGCAGTACTTC

J: TRBJ1-2
D: .
size: .
V: TRBV27
CDR3: CASSTTDRLDGYTF
DNA: TGTGCCAGCAGTACAACCGACAGGTTGGATGGCTACACCTTC

J: TRBJ2-2
D: TRBD1
size: few
V: TRBV4-3
CDR3: CASSQGTGRNTGELFF
DNA: TGCGCCAGCAGCCAGGGGACAGGGCGGAACACCGGGGAGCTGTTTTTT

J: TRBJ2-7
D: .
size: once
V: TRBV13
CDR3: CASSLGQVGGYEQYF
DNA: TGTGCCAGCAGCTTAGGCCAGGTCGGAGGCTACGAGCAGTACTTC

J: TRBJ2-3
D: .
size: many
V: TRBV5-6
CDR3: CASSTWNTDTQYF
DNA: TGTGCCAGCAGCACCTGGAACACAGATACGCAGTATTTT

J: TRBJ2-1
D: TRBD1
size: many
V: TRBV10-3
CDR3: CAIRDGTGANEQFF
DNA: TGTGCCATCAGGGACGGGACAGGGGCCAATGAGCAGTTCTTC

J: TRBJ1-1
D: TRBD1
size: .
V: TRBV27
CDR3: CASSLSFRDRWEAFF
DNA: TGTGCCAGCAGTTTAAGTTTCCGGGACAGGTGGGAAGCTTTCTTT

J: TRBJ1-5
D: .
size: many
V: TRBV12-3/TRBV12-4
CDR3: CASSLVGYSNQPQHF
DNA: TGTGCCAGCAGTTTAGTCGGTTATAGCAATCAGCCCCAGCATTTT

J: TRBJ1-1
D: .
size: few
V: TRBV5-1
CDR3: CASSFLIPGNTEAFF
DNA: TGCGCCAGCAGCTTTCTTATTCCAGGCAACACTGAAGCTTTCTTT

J: TRBJ1-5
D: .
size: .
V: TRBV2
CDR3: CASSEEHTINQPQHF
DNA: TGTGCCAGCAGTGAAGAGCACACTATTAATCAGCCCCAGCATTTT